One and the same sample provided the 25 T cell receptor beta chains below, sequenced in a study of blood T cell repertoires in COVID-19. Clones were sequenced by immunoSEQ multiplex PCR, and TCRdb holds only the in-frame ones, with some missing. The repertoire holds 400,000 to 550,000 clones, 87% seen once, with roughly 1.8% in the top ten. Input material: PBMCs or T cells enriched from blood (not recorded which). These receptors originate from a woman under 30 with acute COVID-19.

The chain has TRBV3-1 (or the pseudogene TRBV3-2) and TRBJ1-1, with TRBD1 matching 7 bases. The V gene's germline CDR1 is LGHDT and CDR2 YNNKEL (reference sequence). The CDR3 sequence is 16 residues long. V was clipped by 0 bases and J by 1 base; unmatched bases: 5. This CDR3 reads CASSQEAGGTNTEAFF. Written as DNA, the CDR3 is TGTGCCAGCAGCCAAGAGGCAGGGGGGACGAACACTGAAGCTTTCTTT.

The rearrangement joins TRBV29-1 to TRBJ2-1, with 12 positions matching TRBD2. The CDR3 runs 15 residues. Germline V gene data show CDR1 as SQVTM and CDR2 as ANQGSEA. The V and J ends lost 5 bases and 5 bases, in that order; junction bases with no gene match: 7. CDR3 in amino acids: CSVPGLAGINNEQFF. CDR3 in DNA: TGCAGCGTTCCTGGACTAGCGGGAATCAACAATGAGCAGTTCTTC.

Comment on this clone: Other DNA sequences in the same sample also yield this CDR3. The chain carries TRBV5-1 and TRBJ1-6; 10 positions agree with TRBD1. The CDR3 is 14 amino acids. Germline CDR1 is SGHRS and CDR2 is YFSETQ. The junction had 2 bases not matched to a gene; V was cut back by 4 bases and J by 7 bases. The CDR3 DNA sequence: TGCGCCAGCAGCCTGGGACAGGGGAATTCACCCCTCCACTTT. Translating it yields CASSLGQGNSPLHF.

The chain employs TRBV7-6 and TRBJ2-2, with 7 nucleotides matching TRBD1. CDR3 length: 13 residues. V gave up 10 bases and J gave up 7 bases; unmatched junction bases: 9. CDR1 and CDR2 from the germline V gene are SGHVS and FNYEAQ. The CDR3 nucleotides are TGTGCCACCCGACAGGGTGGCATCGGGGAGCTGTTTTTT. Translation gives CATRQGGIGELFF.

The chain recombines TRBV6-1 with TRBJ1-5; D is uncertain. The V gene's germline CDR1 is MNHNS and CDR2 SASEGT. The CDR3 totals 16 residues. V gave up 4 bases and J gave up 1 base, with 14 bases separating them. The CDR3 sequence: CASSVLGDTSNQPQHF. The CDR3 DNA reads TGTGCCAGCAGTGTTCTCGGAGATACGAGCAATCAGCCCCAGCATTTT.

This chain connects TRBV6-2 or TRBV6-3 to TRBJ1-5, with TRBD1 matching 8 bases. V shed 6 bases and J 2 bases; nucleotides not matched to a gene: 3. This CDR3 contains 14 residues. Germline CDR1 reads MNHEY; CDR2 reads SVGEGT. The CDR3 loop reads CASSPQGGNQPQHF. The DNA of the CDR3 is TGTGCCAGCAGCCCACAGGGGGGCAATCAGCCCCAGCATTTT.

J is TRBJ2-3 and V is TRBV19; TRBD1 is a possible D gene (5 bases). The CDR3 is made up of 14 amino acids. The V end lost 10 bases, the J end lost 1 base, and 15 bases lay between the germline ends. CDR1 and CDR2 from the germline V gene are LNHDA and SQIVND (reference sequence). CDR3: CAIEMGQGTDTQYF. Here the CDR3 DNA reads TGTGCCATCGAGATGGGGCAGGGCACAGATACGCAGTATTTT.

The chain combines TRBV18 with TRBJ2-3; 8 nucleotides line up with TRBD2. Germline-derived CDR1 and CDR2 are KGHSH and LQKENI. V lost 1 base to trimming and J lost 6 bases; unmatched junction nucleotides: 3. The CDR3 runs 14 residues. The CDR3 DNA reads as TGTGCCAGCTCACCACGGGGGACTAGGGATACGCAGTATTTT. This codes for CASSPRGTRDTQYF. Together with reference TRBV18 and TRBJ2-3, the CDR3 gives the full variable domain: NAGVMQNPRHLVRRRGQEARLRCSPMKGHSHVYWYRQLPEEGLKFMVYLQKENIIDESGMPKERFSAEFPKEGPSILRIQQVVRGDSAAYFCASSPRGTRDTQYFGPGTRLTVL.

The V gene is TRBV18, the J gene TRBJ2-2; no definite D call. The length of the CDR3 is 17 residues. V lost 0 bases and J lost 0, with 11 bases in between. Per germline, CDR1 KGHSH and CDR2 LQKENI. This chain's CDR3 is CASSPPTGLANTGELFF. The CDR3 coding sequence is TGTGCCAGCTCACCACCGACTGGATTAGCGAACACCGGGGAGCTGTTTTTT.

This rearrangement joins TRBV12-5 to TRBJ2-2; TRBD1 aligns across 8 bases. Germline lookup yields CDR1 LGHNT and CDR2 FRNRAP. The CDR3 runs 16 residues. Losses at the gene ends were 5 bases for V and 3 bases for J; bases not matched to a gene: 8. CDR3 region: CASGKTGTGHTGELFF. CDR3 in DNA: TGTGCTAGTGGTAAAACCGGGACAGGACACACCGGGGAGCTGTTTTTT.

The count of this clone is one. This chain joins TRBV5-1 and TRBJ2-7, with 10 bases matching TRBD2. The CDR3 covers 15 residues. V gave up 5 bases and J gave up 0 bases; unmatched junction bases: 5. In germline, CDR1 is SGHRS, CDR2 YFSETQ. The CDR3 DNA is TGCGCCAGCAGGCTCAGCGGGGGGGACTCCTACGAGCAGTACTTC. This codes for CASRLSGGDSYEQYF.

The rearrangement links TRBV6-5 to TRBJ2-1, with TRBD1 identical over 7 bases. The V gene end was trimmed by 5 bases and the J gene end by 0 bases; junction bases not matched to a gene: 4. CDR3 length: 15 residues. Looked up from germline, CDR1 is MNHEY and CDR2 is SVGAGI. CDR3 sequence reads: CASSKTGSSYNEQFF. CDR3 DNA: TGTGCCAGCAGTAAGACAGGGAGCTCCTACAATGAGCAGTTCTTC.

This clone was found once. V gene TRBV18 combines with J gene TRBJ1-6, with a possible D match to TRBD1 (6 bases). Germline V CDR1 and CDR2: KGHSH, LQKENI. Trimming cost V 2 bases and J 5 bases, with 10 bases left between them. The CDR3 consists of 15 residues. The chain's CDR3 is CASSPGQSDNSPLHF. CDR3 DNA sequence: TGTGCCAGCTCACCAGGACAGTCGGATAATTCACCCCTCCACTTT.

This sequence joins TRBV12-3 or TRBV12-4 and TRBJ1-1, with unresolved D. The ends were cut back, 5 bases at V and 4 bases at J, with 8 bases in the middle. The CDR3 is 12 amino acids. The CDR3 loop is CASSLEGTEAFF. The CDR3 bases are TGTGCCAGCAGTCTGGAGGGCACTGAAGCTTTCTTT.

This chain links TRBV4-1 with TRBJ1-5; D ambiguous. CDR3 length equals 15 residues. V was trimmed by 0 bases and J by 4 bases, leaving 10 bases between them. The germline V gene encodes CDR1 MGHRA and CDR2 YSYEKL. The CDR3 loop is CASSQDWGGNQPQHF. The CDR3 DNA reads TGCGCCAGCAGCCAAGATTGGGGAGGGAATCAGCCCCAGCATTTT.

The chain is built from TRBV29-1 and TRBJ1-2; TRBD1 matches 9 bases. V lost 5 bases to trimming and J lost 8 bases; unmatched junction nucleotides: 3. Germline V gene lookup returns CDR1 SQVTM and CDR2 ANQGSEA. This CDR3 is 11 amino acids long. CDR3 DNA: TGCAGCGTTTGGGACAGGGACGGCTACACCTTC. Protein product: CSVWDRDGYTF.

The rearrangement links TRBV9 to TRBJ1-5; D gene ambiguous. CDR1 is SGDLS and CDR2 is YYNGEE in the germline V gene. The CDR3 covers 14 residues. Trimming left V 0 bases short and J 6 bases short, with 10 bases between. CDR3 sequence: CASSVGGLGQPQHF. The CDR3 DNA reads as TGTGCCAGCAGCGTAGGAGGGTTGGGTCAGCCCCAGCATTTT.

This clone was counted once. This sequence joins TRBV3-1 (or the pseudogene TRBV3-2) and TRBJ2-3; 12 positions match TRBD2. Germline CDR1 reads LGHDT; CDR2 reads YNNKEL (reference sequence). This CDR3 has 18 residues. V was pared by 1 base and J by 0 bases, with 5 bases of the junction left unmatched. CDR3 bases: TGTGCCAGCAGCCAAGGACTAGCGGGGGCCTCTAGCACAGATACGCAGTATTTT. It encodes CASSQGLAGASSTDTQYF.

The chain uses TRBV25-1 and TRBJ2-7, with 9 bases identical to TRBD1. CDR1 MGHDK and CDR2 SYGVNS come from the germline V gene. This CDR3 spans 14 amino acids. The J segment lost 3 bases and the V segment lost 4 bases, leaving 4 bases of the junction unmatched. The chain's CDR3 is CASSVGTGFYEQYF. In DNA form, the CDR3 reads TGTGCCAGCAGTGTTGGGACAGGGTTCTACGAGCAGTACTTC.

The chain carries TRBV28 and TRBJ2-7; unclear D gene. Germline CDR1 MDHEN, CDR2 SYDVKM. Trimming took off 2 bases at V and 0 bases at J, with 5 bases between the two ends. The CDR3 contains 13 residues. CDR3 sequence (DNA): TGTGCCAGCAGTTTACAGGCCTCCTACGAGCAGTACTTC. It yields the protein CASSLQASYEQYF.

The gene calls are TRBV7-9 and TRBJ2-2, with TRBD2 matching over 11 bases. In germline, CDR1 is SEHNR, CDR2 FQNEAQ (reference sequence). The CDR3 contains 16 residues. J lost 0 bases, V lost 11 bases, and 8 bases had no gene match. CDR3 in DNA: TGTGCCGGATGGACTAGCGGGCCTGCGAACACCGGGGAGCTGTTTTTT. It encodes CAGWTSGPANTGELFF.

The chain uses TRBV7-2 and TRBJ1-6, with 10 bases lining up with TRBD1. This CDR3 has 19 amino acids. The J segment lost 6 bases and the V segment lost 5 bases, leaving 16 bases of the junction unmatched. Per the germline V gene, CDR1 is SGHTA and CDR2 is FQGNSA. The CDR3: CASSGRWDRGVSGNSPLHF. The CDR3 bases are TGTGCCAGCAGCGGACGATGGGACAGGGGCGTTTCTGGTAATTCACCCCTCCACTTT. The full variable domain, its missing parts supplied by reference TRBV7-2 and TRBJ1-6, is GAGVSQSPSNKVTEKGKDVELRCDPISGHTALYWYRQSLGQGLEFLIYFQGNSAPDKSGLPSDRFSAERTGGSVSTLTIQRTQQEDSAVYLCASSGRWDRGVSGNSPLHFGNGTRLTVT.

CDR3 protein: CASSVGADQSPLHF. As DNA, the CDR3 is TGTGCCAGCAGCGTAGGGGCAGACCAGTCACCCCTCCACTTT. This sequence joins TRBV9 and TRBJ1-6; no definite D call. This CDR3 is built from 14 residues. Germline V CDR1 and CDR2: SGDLS, YYNGEE. Trimming left V 0 bases short and J 10 bases short, with 11 bases between.

The chain recombines TRBV5-6 with TRBJ2-3; TRBD1 agrees at 7 bases. The junction had 7 bases not matched to a gene; V was cut back by 4 bases and J by 2 bases. The length of the CDR3 is 15 residues. Looked up from germline, CDR1 is SGHDT and CDR2 is YYEEEE. The CDR3 DNA is TGTGCCAGCAGCGCAGGACAGGTCAACACAGATACGCAGTATTTT. Translated: CASSAGQVNTDTQYF.

V gene TRBV2 combines with J gene TRBJ1-2; TRBD1 is a possible D gene (5 bases). The CDR3 is made up of 10 amino acids. Trimming took off 11 bases at V and 6 bases at J, with 10 bases between the two ends. Germline CDR1 reads SNHLY; CDR2 reads FYNNEI. CDR3 region: CAGGSHGYTF. The CDR3, as DNA: TGTGCCGGGGGGAGCCATGGCTACACCTTC. Based on the CDR3 plus reference TRBV2 and TRBJ1-2, the full variable domain is EPEVTQTPSHQVTQMGQEVILRCVPISNHLYFYWYRQILGQKVEFLVSFYNNEISEKSEIFDDQFSVERPDGSNFTLKIRSTKLEDSAMYFCAGGSHGYTFGSGTRLTVV.